Each of the 14 T cell receptor beta chains below was sequenced from the same sample in a study of PD-1 blockade in classical Hodgkin lymphoma. Using immunoSEQ multiplex PCR, the repertoire was profiled, and TCRdb retains in-frame clones only, with some absent. The table shows 45,000 to 50,000 clones, with about three quarters occurring only once. Every patient experienced relapse after autologous stem cell transplantation, and brentuximab vedotin exposure varied. Here the sequenced sample was peripheral blood mononuclear cells (PBMCs), taken before the second cycle of nivolumab. These receptors came from a human donor with classical Hodgkin lymphoma.

V usage is TRBV5-1 and J usage is TRBJ2-5; 11 bases fit TRBD2. Germline lookup yields CDR1 SGHRS and CDR2 YFSETQ. CDR3 length: 16 residues. The V segment lost 0 bases and the J segment 3 bases; nucleotides outside the gene matches: 4. The CDR3: CASSLVSGGAEETQYF. The DNA for the CDR3 is TGCGCCAGCAGCTTGGTTAGCGGGGGGGCCGAAGAGACCCAGTACTTC.

The chain recombines TRBV7-2 with TRBJ2-7; the D is unclear. Trimming removed 6 bases at V and 0 bases at J, with 9 bases between. CDR1 is SGHTA and CDR2 is FQGNSA in the germline V gene. The CDR3 is made up of 13 amino acids. The DNA for the CDR3 is TGTGCCAGCAGTTTGGCTAGCTCCTACGAGCAGTACTTC. It yields the protein CASSLASSYEQYF.

The chain couples TRBV7-9 to TRBJ2-3; D not resolved. V was clipped by 3 bases and J by 2 bases, with 12 bases between them. The CDR3 extends over 15 amino acids. Germline CDR1 SEHNR, CDR2 FQNEAQ (reference sequence). CDR3 sequence reads: CASSFLRGSTDTQYF. In DNA form, the CDR3 reads TGTGCCAGCAGCTTTCTACGAGGCTCCACAGATACGCAGTATTTT.

V is TRBV7-2 and J is TRBJ1-1; weak D call: TRBD1 (5 bases). The germline CDR1 and CDR2 sequences are SGHTA and FQGNSA. This CDR3 has 15 residues. Trimming left V 0 bases short and J 4 bases short, with 12 bases between. This CDR3 is CASSLAGHSATEAFF. The DNA for the CDR3 is TGTGCCAGCAGCTTAGCCGGACATAGCGCCACTGAAGCTTTCTTT.

There are a few counts of this clone. This chain connects TRBV10-3 to TRBJ2-3; D remains unclear. CDR1 is ENHRY, CDR2 SYGVKD, per germline. Trimming stripped 0 bases from V and 3 bases from J, with 1 base between. The CDR3 loop spans 12 amino acids. The CDR3 DNA follows: TGTGCCATCAGTGAGTCGACAGATACGCAGTATTTT. This codes for CAISESTDTQYF.

The rearrangement links TRBV27 to TRBJ1-2; D not certain. CDR1 and CDR2 from the germline V gene are MNHEY and SMNVEV (reference sequence). Trimming pared 3 bases from V and 0 bases from J, leaving 5 bases between. There are 13 residues in the CDR3. CDR3 in amino acids: CASSFRTNYGYTF. For the CDR3, the DNA is TGTGCCAGCAGTTTCCGGACTAACTATGGCTACACCTTC.

This clone showed up just a few times. V usage is TRBV19 and J usage is TRBJ1-1; TRBD1 is a possible D gene (5 bases). Trimming cost V 2 bases and J 7 bases, with 14 bases left between them. CDR3 size: 14 residues. The germline gives CDR1 LNHDA, CDR2 SQIVND (reference sequence). CDR3 amino acids: CASSISGGAGEAFF. DNA for the CDR3: TGTGCCAGTAGTATATCCGGCGGGGCGGGTGAAGCTTTCTTT.

This chain uses TRBV7-2 with TRBJ2-1; D possibly corresponds to TRBD2 (5 bases). V lost 2 bases to trimming and J lost 4 bases, with 6 bases between them. The CDR3 covers 13 residues. CDR1 is SGHTA and CDR2 is FQGNSA in the germline V gene. CDR3 in DNA: TGTGCCAGCAGCTTACGGGATTACAATGAGCAGTTCTTC. Its translation is CASSLRDYNEQFF.

In its sample, this clone was seen a few times. The chain carries TRBV6-1 and TRBJ1-6, with TRBD1 matching 7 bases. The V and J ends lost 5 bases and 10 bases, in that order; junction bases with no gene match: 8. Germline V lookup: CDR1 MNHNS, CDR2 SASEGT. There are 14 residues in the CDR3. CDR3 in amino acids: CASSRTGTESPLHF. The CDR3 nucleotides read TGTGCCAGCAGTCGAACAGGGACAGAGTCACCCCTCCACTTT.

The chain carries TRBV28 and TRBJ2-1; D is ambiguous. Germline CDR1 is MDHEN and CDR2 is SYDVKM. The length of the CDR3 is 12 residues. V was cut by 4 bases and J by 13 bases, with 14 bases left in between. CDR3 amino acids: CASSSSDRLQFF. In nucleotides, the CDR3 is TGTGCCAGCAGTTCCTCGGACCGACTCCAGTTCTTC.

The rearrangement joins TRBV6-4 to TRBJ1-1, with D unresolved. V was trimmed by 6 bases and J by 1 base, leaving 6 bases between them. Germline V gene lookup returns CDR1 MRHNA and CDR2 SNTAGT. The CDR3 loop spans 12 amino acids. CDR3 protein: CASSQQNTEAFF. In DNA form, the CDR3 reads TGTGCCAGCAGCCAACAGAACACTGAAGCTTTCTTT.

This clone was counted between two and nine times. The rearrangement links TRBV6-5 to TRBJ2-5; the D is unclear. With 6 bases removed from V and 5 bases from J, the gap between germline ends came to 10 bases. There are 12 residues in the CDR3. The V gene's germline CDR1 is MNHEY and CDR2 SVGAGI. The CDR3 nucleotides are TGTGCCAGCAGAGGAGAGAGGGAGACCCAGTACTTC. It specifies CASRGERETQYF.

The chain employs TRBV5-4 and TRBJ2-1; D is uncertain. Germline V gives CDR1 SGHNT, CDR2 YYREEE (reference sequence). V lost 0 bases and J lost 0, with 1 base in between. The CDR3 contains 13 residues. CDR3: CASSLDSYNEQFF. In nucleotides, the CDR3 is TGTGCCAGCAGCTTGGACTCCTACAATGAGCAGTTCTTC.

This chain connects TRBV9 to TRBJ2-4, with 8 bases lining up with TRBD1. The CDR3 sequence is 13 residues long. Germline CDR1 is SGDLS and CDR2 is YYNGEE. Trimming at V came to 3 bases and at J to 11 bases, leaving 7 bases not matched to a gene. In DNA form, the CDR3 reads TGTGCCAGCAGCGCCCAAGGACAGGGCCTTCAGTACTTC. Translation: CASSAQGQGLQYF.